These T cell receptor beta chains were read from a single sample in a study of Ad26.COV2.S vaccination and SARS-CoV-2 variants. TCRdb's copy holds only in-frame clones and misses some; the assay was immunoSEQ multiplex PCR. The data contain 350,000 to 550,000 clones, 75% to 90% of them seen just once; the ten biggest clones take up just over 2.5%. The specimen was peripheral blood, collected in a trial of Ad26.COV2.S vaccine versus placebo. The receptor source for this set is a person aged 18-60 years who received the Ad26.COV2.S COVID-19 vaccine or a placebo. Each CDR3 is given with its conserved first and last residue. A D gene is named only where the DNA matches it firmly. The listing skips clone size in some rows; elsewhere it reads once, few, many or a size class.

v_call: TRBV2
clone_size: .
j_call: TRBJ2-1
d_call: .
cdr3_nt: TGTGCCAGCAGAGACGACCTAGTAAGTGAGCAGTTCTTC
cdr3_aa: CASRDDLVSEQFF

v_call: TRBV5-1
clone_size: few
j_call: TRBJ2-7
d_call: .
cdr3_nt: TGCGCCAGCAGCCTTATTTCGTACCGGGGGGAGCAGTACTTC
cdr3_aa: CASSLISYRGEQYF

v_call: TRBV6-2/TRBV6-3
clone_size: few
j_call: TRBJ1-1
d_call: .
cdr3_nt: TGTGCCAGCAGTTATGCACGATCAGGGAACACTGAAGCTTTCTTT
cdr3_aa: CASSYARSGNTEAFF

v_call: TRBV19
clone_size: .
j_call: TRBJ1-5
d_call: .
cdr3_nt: TGTGCCAGTAGTACAGGGGCAGCTTATAGCAATCAGCCCCAGCATTTT
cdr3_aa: CASSTGAAYSNQPQHF

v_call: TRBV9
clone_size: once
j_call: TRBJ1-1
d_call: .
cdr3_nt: TGTGCCAGCAGCGCGCAAACAGGGTCGACTGAAGCTTTCTTT
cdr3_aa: CASSAQTGSTEAFF

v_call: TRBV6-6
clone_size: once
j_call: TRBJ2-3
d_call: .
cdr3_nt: TGTGCCAGCAGTTACTTGGGGGACACAGATACGCAGTATTTT
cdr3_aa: CASSYLGDTDTQYF

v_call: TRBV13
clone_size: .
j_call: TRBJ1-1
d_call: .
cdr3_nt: TGTGCCGGTGGGGACCGCTGGGGCACTGAAGCTTTCTTT
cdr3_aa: CAGGDRWGTEAFF

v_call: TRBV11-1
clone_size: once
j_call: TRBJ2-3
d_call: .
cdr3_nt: TGTGCCAGCAGTTCCACAGATACGCAGTATTTT
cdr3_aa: CASSSTDTQYF

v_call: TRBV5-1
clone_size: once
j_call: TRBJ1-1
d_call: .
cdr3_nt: TGCGCCAGCAGCTTGTTTCCGACAGATCCTATGAACACTGAAGCTTTCTTT
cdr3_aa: CASSLFPTDPMNTEAFF

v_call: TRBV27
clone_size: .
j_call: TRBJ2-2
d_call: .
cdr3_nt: TGTGCCAGCCAACTCTACAGGGACACCGGGGAGCTGTTTTTT
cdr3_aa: CASQLYRDTGELFF

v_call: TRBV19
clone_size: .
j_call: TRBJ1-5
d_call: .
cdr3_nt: TGTGCCAGTTCCCAGGGTTTGAAGAGGGATCAGCCCCAGCATTTT
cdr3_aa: CASSQGLKRDQPQHF

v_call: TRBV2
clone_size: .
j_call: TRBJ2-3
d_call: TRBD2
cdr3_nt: TGTGCCAGCACCCTAGCGGGGCGTATTAGCACAGATACGCAGTATTTT
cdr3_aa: CASTLAGRISTDTQYF

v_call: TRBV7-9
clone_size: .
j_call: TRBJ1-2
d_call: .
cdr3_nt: TGTGCCAGCAGCTTTGTAGGGCATGGCTACACCTTC
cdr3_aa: CASSFVGHGYTF

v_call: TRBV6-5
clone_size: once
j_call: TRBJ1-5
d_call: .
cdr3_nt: TGTGCCAGCACTAGTCCCGGGGGAACCCAGCATTTT
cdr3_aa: CASTSPGGTQHF

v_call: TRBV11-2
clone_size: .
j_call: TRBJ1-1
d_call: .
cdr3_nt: TGTGCGACACTTAAGGGTCCAGGGCGGGACACTGAAGCTTTCTTT
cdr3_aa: CATLKGPGRDTEAFF